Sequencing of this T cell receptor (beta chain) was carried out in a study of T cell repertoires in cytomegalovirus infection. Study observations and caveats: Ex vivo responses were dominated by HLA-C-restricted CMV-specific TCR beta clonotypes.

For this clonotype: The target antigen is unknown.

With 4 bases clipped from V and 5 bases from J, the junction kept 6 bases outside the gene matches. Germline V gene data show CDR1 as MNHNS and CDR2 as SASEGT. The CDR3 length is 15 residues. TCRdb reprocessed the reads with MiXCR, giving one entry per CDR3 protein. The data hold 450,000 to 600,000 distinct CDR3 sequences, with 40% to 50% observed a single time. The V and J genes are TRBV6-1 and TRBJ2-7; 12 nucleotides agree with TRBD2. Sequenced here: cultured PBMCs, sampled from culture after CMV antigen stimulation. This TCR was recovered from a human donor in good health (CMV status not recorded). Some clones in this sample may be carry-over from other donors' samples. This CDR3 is CASSASGRASDEQYF. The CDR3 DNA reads TGTGCCAGCAGTGCTAGCGGGAGGGCCTCAGACGAGCAGTACTTC.